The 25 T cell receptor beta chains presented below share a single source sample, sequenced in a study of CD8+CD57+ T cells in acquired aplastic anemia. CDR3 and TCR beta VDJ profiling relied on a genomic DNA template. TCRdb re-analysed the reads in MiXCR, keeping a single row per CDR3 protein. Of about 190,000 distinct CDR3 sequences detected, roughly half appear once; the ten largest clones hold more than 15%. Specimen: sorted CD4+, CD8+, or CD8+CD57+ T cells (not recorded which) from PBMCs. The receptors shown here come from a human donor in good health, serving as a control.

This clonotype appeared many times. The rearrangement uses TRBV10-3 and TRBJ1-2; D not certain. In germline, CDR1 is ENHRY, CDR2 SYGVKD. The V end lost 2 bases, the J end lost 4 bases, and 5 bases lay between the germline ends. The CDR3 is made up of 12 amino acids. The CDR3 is CAISEASYGYTF. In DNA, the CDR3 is TGTGCCATCAGTGAGGCCTCCTATGGCTACACCTTC.

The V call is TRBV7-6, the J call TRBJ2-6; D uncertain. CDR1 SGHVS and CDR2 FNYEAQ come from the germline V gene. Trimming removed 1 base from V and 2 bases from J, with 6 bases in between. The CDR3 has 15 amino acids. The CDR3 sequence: CASSLGQPGANVLTF. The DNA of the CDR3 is TGTGCCAGCAGCTTAGGGCAGCCTGGGGCCAACGTCCTGACTTTC.

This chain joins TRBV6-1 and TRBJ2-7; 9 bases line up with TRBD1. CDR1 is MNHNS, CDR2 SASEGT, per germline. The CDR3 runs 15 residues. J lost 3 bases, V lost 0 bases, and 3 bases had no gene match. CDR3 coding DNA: TGTGCCAGCAGTGAAGCGGAGGACAGGGGCTACGAGCAGTACTTC. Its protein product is CASSEAEDRGYEQYF.

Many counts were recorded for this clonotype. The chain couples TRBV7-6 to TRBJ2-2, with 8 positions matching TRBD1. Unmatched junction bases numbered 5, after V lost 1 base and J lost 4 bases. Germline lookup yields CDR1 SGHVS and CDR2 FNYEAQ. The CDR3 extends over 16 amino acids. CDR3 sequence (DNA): TGTGCCAGCAGCTTAGGGACAGGGCCACGCACCGGGGAGCTGTTTTTT. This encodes CASSLGTGPRTGELFF.

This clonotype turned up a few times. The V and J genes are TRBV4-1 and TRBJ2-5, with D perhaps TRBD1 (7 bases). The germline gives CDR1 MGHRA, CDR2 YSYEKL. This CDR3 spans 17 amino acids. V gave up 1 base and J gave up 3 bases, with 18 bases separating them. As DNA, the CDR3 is TGCGCCAGCAGCCAAGGCCGTTGGGGCAGGGGGGAAGAGACCCAGTACTTC. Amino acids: CASSQGRWGRGEETQYF.

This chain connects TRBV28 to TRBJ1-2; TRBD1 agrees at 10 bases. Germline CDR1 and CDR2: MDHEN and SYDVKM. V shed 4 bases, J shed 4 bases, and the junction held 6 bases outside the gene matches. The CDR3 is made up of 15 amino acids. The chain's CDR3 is CASSSGQGESYGYTF. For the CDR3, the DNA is TGTGCCAGCAGTTCTGGACAGGGGGAAAGCTATGGCTACACCTTC.

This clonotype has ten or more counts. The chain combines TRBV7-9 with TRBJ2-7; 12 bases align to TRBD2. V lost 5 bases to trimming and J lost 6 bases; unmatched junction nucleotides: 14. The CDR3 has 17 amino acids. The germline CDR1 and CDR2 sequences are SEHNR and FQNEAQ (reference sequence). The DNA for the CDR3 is TGTGCCAGCAGCCCCCCGCGGGGGGCTAGCGGGGGGGTCGAGCAGTACTTC. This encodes CASSPPRGASGGVEQYF.

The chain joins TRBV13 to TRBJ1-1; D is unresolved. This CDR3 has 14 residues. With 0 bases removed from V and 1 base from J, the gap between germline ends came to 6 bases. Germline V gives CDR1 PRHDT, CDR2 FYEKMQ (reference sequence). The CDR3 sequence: CASSLGPSNTEAFF. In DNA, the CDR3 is TGTGCCAGCAGCTTAGGTCCATCGAACACTGAAGCTTTCTTT. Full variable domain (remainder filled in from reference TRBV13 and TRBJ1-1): AAGVIQSPRHLIKEKRETATLKCYPIPRHDTVYWYQQGPGQDPQFLISFYEKMQSDKGSIPDRFSAQQFSDYHSELNMSSLELGDSALYFCASSLGPSNTEAFFGQGTRLTVV.

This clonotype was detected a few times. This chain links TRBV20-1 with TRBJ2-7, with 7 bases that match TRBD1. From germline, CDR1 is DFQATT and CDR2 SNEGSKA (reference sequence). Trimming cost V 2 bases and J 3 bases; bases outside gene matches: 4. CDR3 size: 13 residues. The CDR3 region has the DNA TGCAGTGCTAGAATCCGGGACAGCTACGAGCAGTACTTC. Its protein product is CSARIRDSYEQYF.

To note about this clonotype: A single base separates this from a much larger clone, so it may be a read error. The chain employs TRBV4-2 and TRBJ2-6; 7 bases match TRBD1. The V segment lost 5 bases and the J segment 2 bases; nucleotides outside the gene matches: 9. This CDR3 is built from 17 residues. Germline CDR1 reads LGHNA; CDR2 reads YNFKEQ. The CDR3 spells CASSTRSGGTGANVLTF. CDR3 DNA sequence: TGTGCCAGCAGCACGAGGTCAGGGGGAACTGGGGCCAACGTCCTGACTTTC.

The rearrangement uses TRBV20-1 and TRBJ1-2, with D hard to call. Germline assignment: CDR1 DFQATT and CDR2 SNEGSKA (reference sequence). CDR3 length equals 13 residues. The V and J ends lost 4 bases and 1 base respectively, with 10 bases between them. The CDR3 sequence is CSATKPGNYGYTF. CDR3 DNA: TGCAGTGCTACCAAACCGGGTAACTATGGCTACACCTTC.

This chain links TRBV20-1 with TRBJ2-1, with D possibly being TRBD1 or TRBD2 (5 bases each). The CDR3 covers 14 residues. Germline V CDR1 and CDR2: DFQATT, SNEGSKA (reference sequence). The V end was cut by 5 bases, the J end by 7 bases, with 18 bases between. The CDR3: CSAGRFGTVNEQFF. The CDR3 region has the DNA TGCAGTGCTGGGCGATTCGGGACCGTTAATGAGCAGTTCTTC.

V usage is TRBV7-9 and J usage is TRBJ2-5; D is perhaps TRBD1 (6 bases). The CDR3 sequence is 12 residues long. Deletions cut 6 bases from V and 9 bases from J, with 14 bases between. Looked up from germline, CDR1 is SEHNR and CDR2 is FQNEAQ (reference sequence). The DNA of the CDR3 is TGTGCCAGCAGAAGGGGGTCCAGCCCCCAGTACTTC. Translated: CASRRGSSPQYF. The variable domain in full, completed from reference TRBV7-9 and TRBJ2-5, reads DTGVSQNPRHKITKRGQNVTFRCDPISEHNRLYWYRQTLGQGPEFLTYFQNEAQLEKSRLLSDRFSAERPKGSFSTLEIQRTEQGDSAMYLCASRRGSSPQYFGPGTRLLVL.

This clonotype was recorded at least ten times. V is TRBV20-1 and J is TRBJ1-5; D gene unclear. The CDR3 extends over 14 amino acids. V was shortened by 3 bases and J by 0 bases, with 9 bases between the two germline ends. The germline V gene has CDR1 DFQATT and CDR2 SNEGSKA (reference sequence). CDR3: CSASKAVSNQPQHF. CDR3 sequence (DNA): TGCAGTGCTAGTAAGGCGGTTAGCAATCAGCCCCAGCATTTT.

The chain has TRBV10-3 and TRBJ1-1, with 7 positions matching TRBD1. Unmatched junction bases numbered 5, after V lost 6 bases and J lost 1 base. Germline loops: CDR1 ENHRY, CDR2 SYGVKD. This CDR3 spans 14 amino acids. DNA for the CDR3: TGTGCCATCAGGGCGACAGGGCCGAACACTGAAGCTTTCTTT. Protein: CAIRATGPNTEAFF.

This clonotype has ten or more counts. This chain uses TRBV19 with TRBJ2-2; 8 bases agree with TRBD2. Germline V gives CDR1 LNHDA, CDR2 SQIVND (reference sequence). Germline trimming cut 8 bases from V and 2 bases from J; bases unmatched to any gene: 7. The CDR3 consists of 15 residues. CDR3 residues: CASRRTSFNTGELFF. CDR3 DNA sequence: TGTGCCAGTCGGAGGACTAGCTTCAACACCGGGGAGCTGTTTTTT.

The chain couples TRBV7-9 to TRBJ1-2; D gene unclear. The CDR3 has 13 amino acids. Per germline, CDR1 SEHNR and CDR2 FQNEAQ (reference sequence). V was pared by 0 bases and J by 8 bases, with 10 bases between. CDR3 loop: CASSLAQGWGYTF. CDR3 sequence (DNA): TGTGCCAGCAGCTTAGCGCAAGGGTGGGGCTACACCTTC. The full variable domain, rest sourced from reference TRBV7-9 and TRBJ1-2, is DTGVSQNPRHKITKRGQNVTFRCDPISEHNRLYWYRQTLGQGPEFLTYFQNEAQLEKSRLLSDRFSAERPKGSFSTLEIQRTEQGDSAMYLCASSLAQGWGYTFGSGTRLTVV.

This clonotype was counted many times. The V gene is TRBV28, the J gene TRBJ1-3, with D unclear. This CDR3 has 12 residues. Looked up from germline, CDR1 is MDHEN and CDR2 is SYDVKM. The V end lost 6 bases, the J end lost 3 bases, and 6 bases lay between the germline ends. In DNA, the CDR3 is TGTGCCAGCAGCATTTATGGAAACACCATATATTTT. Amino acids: CASSIYGNTIYF.

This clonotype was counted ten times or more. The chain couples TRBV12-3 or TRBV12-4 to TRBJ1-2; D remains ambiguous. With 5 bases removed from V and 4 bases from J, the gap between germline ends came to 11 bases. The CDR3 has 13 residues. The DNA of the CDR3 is TGTGCCAGCAGTCCGGGCCCTCTCTATGGCTACACCTTC. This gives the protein CASSPGPLYGYTF.

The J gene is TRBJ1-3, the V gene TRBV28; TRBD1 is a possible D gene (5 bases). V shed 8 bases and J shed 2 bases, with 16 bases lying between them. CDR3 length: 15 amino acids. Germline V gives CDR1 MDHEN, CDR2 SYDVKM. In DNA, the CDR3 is TGTGCCAGCGGTCCCAACCAGGGTCCTGGAAACACCATATATTTT. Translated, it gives CASGPNQGPGNTIYF. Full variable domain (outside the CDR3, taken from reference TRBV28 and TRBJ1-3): DVKVTQSSRYLVKRTGEKVFLECVQDMDHENMFWYRQDPGLGLRLIYFSYDVKMKEKGDIPEGYSVSREKKERFSLILESASTNQTSMYLCASGPNQGPGNTIYFGEGSWLTVV.

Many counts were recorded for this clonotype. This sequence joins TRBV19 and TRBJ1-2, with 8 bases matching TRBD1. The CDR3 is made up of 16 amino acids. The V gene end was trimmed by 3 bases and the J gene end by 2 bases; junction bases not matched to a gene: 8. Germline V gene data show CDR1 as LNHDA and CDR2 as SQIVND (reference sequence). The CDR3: CASSMQGAIPNYGYTF. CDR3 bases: TGTGCCAGTAGTATGCAGGGGGCAATACCAAACTATGGCTACACCTTC. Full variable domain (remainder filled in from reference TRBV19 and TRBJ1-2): DGGITQSPKYLFRKEGQNVTLSCEQNLNHDAMYWYRQDPGQGLRLIYYSQIVNDFQKGDIAEGYSVSREKKESFPLTVTSAQKNPTAFYLCASSMQGAIPNYGYTFGSGTRLTVV.

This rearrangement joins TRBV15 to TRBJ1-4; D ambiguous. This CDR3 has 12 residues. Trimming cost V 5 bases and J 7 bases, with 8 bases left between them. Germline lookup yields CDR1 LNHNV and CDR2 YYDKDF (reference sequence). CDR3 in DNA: TGTGCCACCAGCGGAGGACGTGAAAAACTGTTTTTT. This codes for CATSGGREKLFF.

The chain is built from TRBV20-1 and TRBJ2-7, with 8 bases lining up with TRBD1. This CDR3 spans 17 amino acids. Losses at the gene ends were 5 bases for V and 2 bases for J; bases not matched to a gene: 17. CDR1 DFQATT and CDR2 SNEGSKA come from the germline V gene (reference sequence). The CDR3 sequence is CSALIRDRISGTYEQYF. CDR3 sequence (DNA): TGCAGTGCTCTAATCCGGGACAGGATCTCCGGCACCTACGAGCAGTACTTC.

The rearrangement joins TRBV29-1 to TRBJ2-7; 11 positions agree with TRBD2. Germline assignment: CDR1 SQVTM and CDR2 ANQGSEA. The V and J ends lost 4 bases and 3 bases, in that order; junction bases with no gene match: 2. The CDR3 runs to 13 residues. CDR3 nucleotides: TGCAGCGTTGGTCTAGCGGGGGGCTACGAGCAGTACTTC. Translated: CSVGLAGGYEQYF.

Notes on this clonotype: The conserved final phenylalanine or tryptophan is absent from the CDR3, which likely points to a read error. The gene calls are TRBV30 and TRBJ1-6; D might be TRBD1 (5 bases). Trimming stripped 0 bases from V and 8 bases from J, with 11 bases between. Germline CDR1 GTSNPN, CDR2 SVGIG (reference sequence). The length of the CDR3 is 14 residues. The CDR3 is CAWSVRGLDSPLHS. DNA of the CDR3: TGTGCCTGGAGTGTAAGGGGCCTGGATTCACCCCTCCACTCT.